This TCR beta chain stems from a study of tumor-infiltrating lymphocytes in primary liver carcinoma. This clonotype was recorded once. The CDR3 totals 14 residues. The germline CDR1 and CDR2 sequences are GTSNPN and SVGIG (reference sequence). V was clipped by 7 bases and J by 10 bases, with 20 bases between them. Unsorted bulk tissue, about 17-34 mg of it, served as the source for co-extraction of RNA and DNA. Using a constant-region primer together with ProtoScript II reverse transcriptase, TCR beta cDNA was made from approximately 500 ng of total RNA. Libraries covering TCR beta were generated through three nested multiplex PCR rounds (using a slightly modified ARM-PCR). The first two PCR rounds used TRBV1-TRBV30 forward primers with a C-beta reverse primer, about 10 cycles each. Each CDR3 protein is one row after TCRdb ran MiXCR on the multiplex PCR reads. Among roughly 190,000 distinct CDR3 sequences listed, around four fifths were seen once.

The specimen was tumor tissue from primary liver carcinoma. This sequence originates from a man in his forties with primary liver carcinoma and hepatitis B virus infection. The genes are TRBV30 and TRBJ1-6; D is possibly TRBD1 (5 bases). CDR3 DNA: TGTGCCTCCACAAACCACGGGGGGATATCACCCCTCCACTTT. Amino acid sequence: CASTNHGGISPLHF.